The TCR beta chain described here comes from a study of cytomegalovirus exposure and HLA in healthy donors. For this clone: The target antigen is unknown.

The PCR employed 60 Vbeta primers together with 13 Jbeta primers. Method: immunoSEQ multiplex PCR; TCRdb's copy keeps in-frame clones and lacks some. Seen here are around 180,000 clones, 77% observed once, and the top ten hold around 1.5%. Study conclusions and caveats: When analyzed later, a missense DCLRE1C variant was found to be linked to TCR beta V- and J-gene trimming. Some V segments (TRBV6-2 and TRBV6-3 among them) were excluded as indistinguishable. It was 150 to 200 TCR beta chains that were listed as cytomegalovirus-associated.

The trim removed 0 bases at V and 6 bases at J, leaving 4 bases unmatched. CDR3 length: 16 residues. Germline loops: CDR1 SGHRS, CDR2 YFSETQ. The sample taken for sequencing was PBMCs. The receptor was isolated from a woman in her 30s in good health and CMV-seropositive. The chain carries TRBV5-1 and TRBJ2-2, with 11 bases fitting TRBD1. CDR3 region: CASSLGTGGLAGELFF. DNA for the CDR3: TGCGCCAGCAGCTTGGGGACAGGGGGCCTCGCCGGGGAGCTGTTTTTT.